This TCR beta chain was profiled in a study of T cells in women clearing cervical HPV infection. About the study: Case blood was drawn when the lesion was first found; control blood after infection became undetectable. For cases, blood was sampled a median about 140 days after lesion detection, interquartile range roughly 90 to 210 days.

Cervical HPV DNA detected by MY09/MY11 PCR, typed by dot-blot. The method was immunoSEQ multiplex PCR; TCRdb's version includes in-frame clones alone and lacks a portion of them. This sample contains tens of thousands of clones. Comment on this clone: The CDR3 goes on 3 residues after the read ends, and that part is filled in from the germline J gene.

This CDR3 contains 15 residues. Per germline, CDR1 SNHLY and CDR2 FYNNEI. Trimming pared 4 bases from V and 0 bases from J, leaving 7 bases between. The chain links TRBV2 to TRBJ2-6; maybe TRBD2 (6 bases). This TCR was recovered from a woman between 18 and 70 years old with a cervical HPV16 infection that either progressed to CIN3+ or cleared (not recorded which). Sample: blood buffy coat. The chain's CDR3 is CASSVEGSGANVLTF. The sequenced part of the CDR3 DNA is TGTGCCAGCAGTGTGGAGGGCTCTGGGGCCAACGTC.